The rows below give T cell receptor beta chains drawn from one sample of a study of OX40 agonist ivuxolimab in advanced cancers. Assay: immunoSEQ multiplex PCR; the TCRdb copy retains only in-frame clones and omits some. The sample comprises 60,000 to 85,000 clones, over 75% of which are singletons, and around 7.2% rests with the top ten. The material was CD4+ or CD8+ T cells sorted from blood, obtained in a trial of the OX40 agonist ivuxolimab. These receptors all come from an adult with an advanced solid tumor such as melanoma, head and neck, liver or kidney cancer. Both conserved end residues are part of each CDR3.

v_gene: TRBV4-2; CDR3aa: CASSQDLREKLFF
v_gene: TRBV7-3; CDR3aa: CASSPRGRLSTDTQYF
v_gene: TRBV2; CDR3aa: CASSRRATGTGNEQYF
v_gene: TRBV28; CDR3aa: CASARGRANYGYTF
v_gene: TRBV13; CDR3aa: CASRITGNTGELFF
v_gene: TRBV2; CDR3aa: CASSPRSYEQYF
v_gene: TRBV4-1; CDR3aa: CASSQGIPGQGYEQYF
v_gene: TRBV7-7; CDR3aa: CASSLGTGESGTQYF
v_gene: TRBV4-1; CDR3aa: CASSQVAGRREQYF
v_gene: TRBV2; CDR3aa: CASSELQGTDTQYF
v_gene: TRBV7-9; CDR3aa: CASSRETETYGYTF
v_gene: TRBV30; CDR3aa: CAWSVGSGQYHEQFF
v_gene: TRBV4-3; CDR3aa: CASSHPEREGRGTEAFF
v_gene: TRBV30; CDR3aa: CAWNDRAQGPLHF
v_gene: TRBV4-2; CDR3aa: CASSLNPGQLERQYF
v_gene: TRBV11-3; CDR3aa: CASSLSLRDYEQYF
v_gene: TRBV27; CDR3aa: CASSGYNEQFF
v_gene: TRBV10-3; CDR3aa: CASRGGQGAPGGNQPQHF
v_gene: TRBV7-2; CDR3aa: CASSPKWAADTQYF
v_gene: TRBV10-3; CDR3aa: CAIRSSYEQYF